The TCR beta chain described here comes from a study of T cells after yellow fever vaccination. A single record per CDR3 protein comes from TCRdb applying MiXCR to the 5' RACE reads. The sample records roughly 500,000 distinct CDR3 sequences, 15% to 20% being singletons. CDR1 is MDHEN, CDR2 SYDVKM, per germline. V gave up 3 bases and J gave up 4 bases; unmatched junction bases: 3. CDR3 length: 13 amino acids. This clonotype turned up a few times. What it recognizes is unknown. General observations from the study: Some clonotypes were seen in both the CD4 and the CD8 compartments. These made up a small share and likely arose from convergent recombination. Contamination by abundant bulk-population clonotypes could be present in FACS-sorted repertoires.

Sequenced material: PBMCs, taken 15 days after the yellow fever booster vaccination. This chain links TRBV28 with TRBJ2-7, with 7 bases matching TRBD2. This TCR derives from a man aged 25-45 years who received the YFV17D yellow fever vaccine. The CDR3 DNA is TGTGCCAGCAGTTTTGCCGGGAGGTACGAGCAGTACTTC. This encodes CASSFAGRYEQYF.